The 3 T cell receptor beta chains below all came from one sample that was sequenced in a study of T cell changes during pregnancy in multiple sclerosis. Sequenced by immunoSEQ multiplex PCR; TCRdb stores in-frame clones only, minus some. The sample lists some 71,000 clones; approximately 91% were seen once. Material: peripheral blood, obtained in the third trimester of pregnancy. All receptors derive from a female donor with multiple sclerosis, enrolled in a pregnancy study.

This clone was detected once. The rearrangement links TRBV15 to TRBJ2-6, with TRBD1 identical over 8 bases. With 2 bases clipped from V and 0 bases from J, the junction kept 0 bases outside the gene matches. Germline CDR1 LNHNV, CDR2 YYDKDF (reference sequence). CDR3 length equals 16 residues. This chain's CDR3 is CATSRTGGSGANVLTF. DNA for the CDR3: TGTGCCACCAGCAGAACAGGGGGCTCTGGGGCCAACGTCCTGACTTTC.

V and J are TRBV6-6 and TRBJ2-7, with D tentatively TRBD1 (5 bases). The CDR3 consists of 14 residues. The germline CDR1 and CDR2 sequences are MNHNY and SVGAGI (reference sequence). Trimming removed 6 bases from V and 2 bases from J, with 14 bases in between. CDR3 loop: CASRKLAGTYEQYF. The CDR3 region has the DNA TGTGCCAGCAGAAAATTGGCAGGGACCTACGAGCAGTACTTC.

This rearrangement joins TRBV20-1 to TRBJ1-2; D unclear. Looked up from germline, CDR1 is DFQATT and CDR2 is SNEGSKA (reference sequence). V lost 5 bases, J lost 6 bases, and 10 bases lay in between. There are 11 residues in the CDR3. CDR3 DNA sequence: TGCAGTGCTCAGAGGGATGATGGCTACACCTTC. This gives the protein CSAQRDDGYTF.